This passage covers 5 T cell receptor beta chains from one sample sequenced in a study of shared clonotypes between healthy human individuals. Assay used: immunoSEQ multiplex PCR; TCRdb lists only in-frame clones, some missing. The sample lists 100,000 or so clones; 68% were seen once. Source material: memory CD8+ T cells sorted from blood. Specified subset: CD45RO+ cells pooled with CCR7-negative TemRA cells. Every receptor here comes from a young woman in good health.

The CDR3 region is CASSLDTRIGNEQFF. CDR3 sequence (DNA): TGCGCCAGCAGCTTGGACACCCGTATAGGCAATGAGCAGTTCTTC. This chain uses TRBV5-1 with TRBJ2-1, with D unclear. CDR1 SGHRS and CDR2 YFSETQ come from the germline V gene. The CDR3 loop spans 15 amino acids. V was trimmed by 0 bases and J by 6 bases, leaving 13 bases between them.

The CDR3 here is CASRPYRTGQENTGELFF. The CDR3 nucleotides read TGTGCCAGCAGGCCCTACCGAACCGGACAGGAGAACACCGGGGAGCTGTTTTTT. This chain joins TRBV5-4 and TRBJ2-2; TRBD1 matches 7 bases. Germline-derived CDR1 and CDR2 are SGHNT and YYREEE (reference sequence). The V gene end was trimmed by 5 bases and the J gene end by 1 base; junction bases not matched to a gene: 14. This CDR3 contains 18 residues.

The genes are TRBV5-1 and TRBJ2-7, with TRBD1 matching over 7 bases. The germline V gene has CDR1 SGHRS and CDR2 YFSETQ. The J segment lost 6 bases and the V segment lost 4 bases, leaving 10 bases of the junction unmatched. The CDR3 length is 14 residues. The CDR3 coding sequence is TGCGCCAGCAGCATAGACAGGGAAGATGCCGAGCAGTACTTC. Its translation is CASSIDREDAEQYF.

This rearrangement joins TRBV27 to TRBJ1-2; possible D gene TRBD1, 5 bases. The CDR3 loop spans 16 amino acids. Germline lookup yields CDR1 MNHEY and CDR2 SMNVEV (reference sequence). V shed 4 bases and J shed 7 bases, with 22 bases lying between them. The CDR3 nucleotides are TGTGCCAGCAGTTCAGAGACAGCGCCTGGGGTTTCTGGCTACACCTTC. Protein: CASSSETAPGVSGYTF.

The chain uses TRBV2 and TRBJ2-7; D is unresolved. The CDR3 has 12 amino acids. Per the germline V gene, CDR1 is SNHLY and CDR2 is FYNNEI. V was pared by 3 bases and J by 3 bases, with 6 bases between. The CDR3 is CASSDPSYEQYF. DNA of the CDR3: TGTGCCAGCAGTGACCCTAGCTACGAGCAGTACTTC.